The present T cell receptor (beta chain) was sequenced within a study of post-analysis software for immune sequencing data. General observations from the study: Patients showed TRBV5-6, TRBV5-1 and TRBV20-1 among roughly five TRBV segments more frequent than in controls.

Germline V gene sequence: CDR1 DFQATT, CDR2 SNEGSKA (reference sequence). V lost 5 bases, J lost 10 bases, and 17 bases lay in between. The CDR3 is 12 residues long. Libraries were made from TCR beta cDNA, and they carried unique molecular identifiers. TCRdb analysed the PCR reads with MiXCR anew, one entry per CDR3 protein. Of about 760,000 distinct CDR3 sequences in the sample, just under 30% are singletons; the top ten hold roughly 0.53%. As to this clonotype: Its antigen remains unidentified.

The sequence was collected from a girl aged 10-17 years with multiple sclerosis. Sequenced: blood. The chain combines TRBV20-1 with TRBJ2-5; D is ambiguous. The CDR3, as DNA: TGCAGTGCTCCCTCGGGTCTGTTGGGCCAGTACTTC. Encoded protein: CSAPSGLLGQYF.